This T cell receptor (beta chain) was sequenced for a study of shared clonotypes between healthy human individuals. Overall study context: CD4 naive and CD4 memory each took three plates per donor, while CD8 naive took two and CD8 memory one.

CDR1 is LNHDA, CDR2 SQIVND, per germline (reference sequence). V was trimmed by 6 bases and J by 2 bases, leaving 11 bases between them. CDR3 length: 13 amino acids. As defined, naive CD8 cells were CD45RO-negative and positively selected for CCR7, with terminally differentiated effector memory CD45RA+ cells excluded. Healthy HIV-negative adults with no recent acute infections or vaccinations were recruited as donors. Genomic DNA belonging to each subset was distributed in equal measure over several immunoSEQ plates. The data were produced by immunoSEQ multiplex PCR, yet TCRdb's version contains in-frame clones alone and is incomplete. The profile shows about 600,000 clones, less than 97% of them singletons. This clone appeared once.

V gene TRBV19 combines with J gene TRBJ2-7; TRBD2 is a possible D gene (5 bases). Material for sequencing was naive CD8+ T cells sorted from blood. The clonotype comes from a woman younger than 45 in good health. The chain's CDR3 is CASSSGSAYEQYF. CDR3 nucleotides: TGTGCCAGTAGCAGCGGCAGCGCCTACGAGCAGTACTTC.